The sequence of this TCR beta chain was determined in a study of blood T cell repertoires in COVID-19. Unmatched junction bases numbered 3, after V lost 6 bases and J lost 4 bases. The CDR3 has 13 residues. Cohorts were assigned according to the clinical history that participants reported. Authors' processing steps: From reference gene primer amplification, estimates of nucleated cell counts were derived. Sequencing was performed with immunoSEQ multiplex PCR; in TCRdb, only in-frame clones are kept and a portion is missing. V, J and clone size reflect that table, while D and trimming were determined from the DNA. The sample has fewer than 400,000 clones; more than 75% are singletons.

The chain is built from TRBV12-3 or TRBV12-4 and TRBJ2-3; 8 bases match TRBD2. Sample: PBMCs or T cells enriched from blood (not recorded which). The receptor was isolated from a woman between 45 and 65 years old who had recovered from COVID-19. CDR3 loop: CASRLGGADTQYF. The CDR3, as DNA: TGTGCCAGCAGGCTCGGGGGGGCAGATACGCAGTATTTT.